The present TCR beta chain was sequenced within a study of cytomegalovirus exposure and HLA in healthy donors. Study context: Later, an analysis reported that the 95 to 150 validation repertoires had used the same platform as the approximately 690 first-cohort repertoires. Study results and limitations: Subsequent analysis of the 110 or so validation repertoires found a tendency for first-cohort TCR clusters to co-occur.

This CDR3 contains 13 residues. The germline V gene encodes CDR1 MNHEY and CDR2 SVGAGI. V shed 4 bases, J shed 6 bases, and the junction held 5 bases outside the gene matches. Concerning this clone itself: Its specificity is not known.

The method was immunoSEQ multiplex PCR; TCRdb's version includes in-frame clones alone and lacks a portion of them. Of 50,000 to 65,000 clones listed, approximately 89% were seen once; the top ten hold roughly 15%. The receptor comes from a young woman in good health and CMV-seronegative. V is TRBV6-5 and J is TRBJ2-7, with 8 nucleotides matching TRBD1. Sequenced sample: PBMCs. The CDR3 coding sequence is TGTGCCAGCAGTTCTGGACAGGGTCTCGAGCAGTACTTC. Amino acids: CASSSGQGLEQYF.